This TCR beta chain was sequenced during a study of T cells in Graves' hyperthyroidism and ophthalmopathy. Using RNA transcripts as the source, TCR beta CDR3 regions were amplified. HTBI primers were the set used in a first-round RT-PCR of the TCR CDR3. Via MiXCR, TCRdb re-called the multiplex PCR reads, giving one row per CDR3 protein. The data contain some 510,000 distinct CDR3 sequences, less than 25% of them singletons. This clonotype was seen many times. The antigen is undetermined. This CDR3 has 15 residues. Germline V gene lookup returns CDR1 GTSNPN and CDR2 SVGIG (reference sequence). V lost 0 bases, J lost 0 bases, and 12 bases lay in between. Study results and caveats: Appearing also in blood were most of the thyroid clonotypes expanded above 0.001.

PBMCs stemmed from around 10 ml fresh peripheral blood. This receptor was identified in a young man with Graves' hyperthyroidism. What was sequenced was blood. V is TRBV30 and J is TRBJ2-7; the D gene is possibly TRBD1 (5 bases). The CDR3 sequence: CAWSVQQGSSYEQYF. The CDR3 coding sequence is TGTGCCTGGAGTGTACAGCAGGGCAGCTCCTACGAGCAGTACTTC.